This T cell receptor beta chain was found in a study of shared clonotypes between healthy human individuals. The CD4+ fraction was divided into a CD45RA+ naive subset and a CD45RA-negative memory subset. The CDR3 runs to 14 residues. V was pared by 0 bases and J by 5 bases, with 8 bases between. Germline V lookup: CDR1 ENHRY, CDR2 SYGVKD. TCRdb keeps only in-frame clones here, not all; method: immunoSEQ multiplex PCR. The data contain more than 2,000,000 clones, just over 90% of them seen just once; the ten biggest clones take up roughly 0.15%. V is TRBV10-3 and J is TRBJ2-1, with D unclear. The TCR sequence derives from a man between 18 and 35 years old in good health. Sequencing used naive CD4+ T cells sorted from blood. The sample's subset: CD45RA+ positively selected. As DNA, the CDR3 is TGTGCCATCAGTGAGTCGGGCACCAACAATGAGCAGTTCTTC. This codes for CAISESGTNNEQFF.